The clone carrying this T cell receptor beta chain was picked up many times. The antigen remains unidentified. Building the TCR beta libraries relied on iRepertoire HTBI primers, and CDR3 regions underwent Arm-PCR. Each CDR3 protein is one row after TCRdb ran MiXCR on the multiplex PCR reads. The sample lists 400,000 to 500,000 distinct CDR3 sequences, 21% occurring once. These data come from a study of regulatory T cells in long-lasting Graves disease. Study-level findings and limits: Persistent patients shared 2,700 or so public clonotypes among themselves. Newly diagnosed patients shared fewer, at 900 to 1,000. Repertoires from persistent disease leaned toward TRBV28, TRBJ1-2 and TRBJ2-5. The sample size was small, and this may have reduced accuracy.

Germline loops: CDR1 SGHRS, CDR2 YFSETQ. This CDR3 is 14 amino acids long. Deletions cut 4 bases from V and 4 bases from J, with 15 bases between. Noted time point: persistent/refractory GD, antithyroid drugs over 5 years with positive TRAb. With RNA extracted from PBMCs as input, the TCR library was made. Graves' disease diagnosis used American Thyroid Association guidelines. The chain links TRBV5-1 to TRBJ2-7; D may be TRBD2 (6 bases). The source was peripheral blood mononuclear cells (PBMCs), collected when the disease was refractory, from a patient treated with antithyroid drugs. This clonotype originated in a female donor with Graves disease. DNA of the CDR3: TGCGCCAGCAGCCCCGGGGTAGCGGAATACGAGCAGTACTTC. Its protein product is CASSPGVAEYEQYF. Full variable domain (missing parts from reference TRBV5-1 and TRBJ2-7): KAGVTQTPRYLIKTRGQQVTLSCSPISGHRSVSWYQQTPGQGLQFLFEYFSETQRNKGNFPGRFSGRQFSNSRSEMNVSTLELGDSALYLCASSPGVAEYEQYFGPGTRLTVT.